The rows below give T cell receptor beta chains drawn from one sample of a study of blood T cell repertoires in COVID-19. The repertoire was sequenced with immunoSEQ multiplex PCR; TCRdb's copy has only in-frame clones and lacks some. The table lists some 83,000 clones, roughly 90% of them singletons. Sequenced: peripheral blood. The source is an elderly man in a cohort sampled during active COVID-19. Both conserved end residues are part of each CDR3. The D gene is left open where the match is weak. Where a row states a size, it is once, few, many or the class of an expanded clone; other rows omit it.

j_call clone_size d_call v_call cdr3_aa cdr3_nt
TRBJ2-5 - - TRBV18 CASSPSAAEETQYF TGTGCCAGCTCACCATCGGCGGCCGAAGAGACCCAGTACTTC
TRBJ2-7 - TRBD2 TRBV7-9 CASSRGLAGDTYEQYF TGTGCCAGCAGCCGGGGACTAGCGGGGGACACCTACGAGCAGTACTTC
TRBJ2-7 - - TRBV7-9 CASTILTGYEQYF TGTGCCAGCACAATTCTCACAGGGTACGAGCAGTACTTC
TRBJ1-3 - - TRBV19 CASARGAGNTIYF TGTGCCTCCGCTCGGGGGGCTGGAAACACCATATATTTT
TRBJ1-5 - - TRBV4-3 CASSQGRGSYSQPQHF TGCGCCAGCAGCCAAGGCCGTGGTAGTTACAGTCAGCCCCAGCATTTT
TRBJ2-5 - - TRBV14 CASSQVTGVGTQYF TGTGCCAGCAGCCAAGTCACAGGCGTCGGGACCCAGTACTTC
TRBJ2-3 - - TRBV9 CASSGRDFSTDTQYF TGTGCCAGCAGCGGCCGGGACTTTAGCACAGATACGCAGTATTTT
TRBJ2-1 - TRBD2 TRBV7-2 CASSLDAGVVNEQFF TGTGCCAGCAGCTTAGACGCGGGGGTGGTCAATGAGCAGTTCTTC
TRBJ2-5 - TRBD2 TRBV2 CASSGTSGGQETQYF TGTGCCAGCAGTGGGACTAGCGGGGGGCAAGAGACCCAGTACTTC
TRBJ1-2 - - TRBV4-3 CASSQDVATYGYTF TGCGCCAGCAGCCAAGATGTGGCAACCTATGGCTACACCTTC
TRBJ2-3 once TRBD2 TRBV18 CASSPVKAGGPSDTQYF TGTGCCAGCTCACCGGTAAAGGCGGGGGGGCCGTCAGATACGCAGTATTTT